This T cell receptor (beta chain) is from a study of long-term antiretroviral therapy in people with HIV (dated by TCRdb to between 2022 and 2023). Regarding the complete study: Collection of the earliest samples took place about a decade ahead of the 2015 WHO recommendation for immediate ART, at a time when ART was typically delayed until CD4 counts fell. This retrospective serial study examined whether starting ART and sustained HIV suppression were associated with changes in the composition and diversity of the TRB repertoire in peripheral blood. From some 33 adults with confirmed HIV infection, the cohort provided approximately 190 cryopreserved PBMC samples, gathered serially across a mean of around 6 years (range 1-12). No cross-contamination during QIAcube processing turned up in test extractions that ran a monoclonal T-cell line alongside 33 polyclonal samples. Among the roughly 30 participants with HIV, approximately 10 were female.

This clone was counted between two and nine times. The target of this receptor is not known. No much larger clone exists at a distance of one base, and base qualities are not known. Sequencing of the TRB variable region was done with the immunoSEQ hsTCRB v3.0 assay at survey level resolution. A depth of roughly 40,000-55,000 T-cell genomes per sample was targeted for TRB sequencing. Pooled TRB libraries were sequenced on an Illumina MiSeq with a v3 150-cycle kit. The paper's processing steps were these. Repertoire analysis was performed in R inside a reproducible Nextflow workflow that covered QC, data transformation and analysis. LymphoSeq2, an R package for exploring AIRR-Seq data, was used to implement the custom analyses. Several samples yielding fewer than 5000 total TRB sequences were excluded, leaving approximately 200 analyzed HIV repertoires. Among the 190 or so HIV repertoires that were kept, around 60 were collected before ART initiation and roughly 130 were collected after ART initiation. Each repertoire was downsampled to 5000 TRB nucleotide sequences, and summary statistics were averaged across 100 downsampling iterations. TRB sequences were retained for analysis only if CDR3 regions of at least seven amino acids were present. Diversity was measured with a Shannon entropy-derived clonality score and the Gini coefficient. In the repertoire networks, any two of the top 5000 CDR3 amino acid sequences were connected whenever the two sequences differed by an edit distance of one. GLIPH2 predicted antigen specificity groups and MHC restriction for TRB CDR3 amino acid sequences. To flag known associations with CMV, EBV, HIV or tissue antigens, CDR3 amino acid sequences were compared against VDJdb and McPAS-TCR. Pre-ART, post-ART and control groups were compared with Wilcoxon signed-rank tests and Holm-Bonferroni correction. The clones in this table, taken by TCRdb from immuneACCESS, are in-frame only. Not every clone is retained; where verified, under half of the shortfall comes from an unresolved V gene, and the cause of the rest is unknown. V and J calls and clone size are as listed in that table; D and trimming were resolved from the DNA. Recorded for this sample are roughly 12,000 clones; 83% of them occurred a single time. The ten largest account for roughly 16% of the sample.

Inclusion was restricted to participants for whom at least one PBMC sample before ART initiation and at least two post-ART samples were available. Treatment was received in the United States of America by all participants with HIV. Before DNA extraction, cryopreserved samples containing about 0.95-10 million PBMC were thawed and washed. At the time of the earliest PBMC sample, participants with HIV were aged between roughly 23 and 60 years. Each participant contributed PBMC samples from 1-4 timepoints before ART initiation and 2-8 timepoints after ART initiation, with a median of 7 samples. Serial HIV viral load, CD4+ T-cell count, ART history and demographic data were obtained for every participant. Genomic DNA was extracted from unsorted PBMC with a Qiagen kit on a QIAcube, processed in batches of 12 samples. The paper's findings and limits, for the study overall: Inferences about post-ART repertoire changes are limited because no data were available on ART adherence, viral resistance or therapy changes. Owing to limited PBMC availability, only the TCR beta chain was sequenced, without alpha chain pairing. Expanded TRB clones identified before ART initiation dominated the repertoire across all time points, though the dominance fluctuated and decreased in many PLHIV after ART. CDR3 length ranges in HIV repertoires were narrower than in controls, and network structure suggested an antigen-experienced repertoire with only a slight naive shift after ART. The samples span the years 2004 to 2017, and the ART regimens used may be less effective than current regimens. Starting ART was linked to a significant rise in TRB diversity, yet even with long-term ART the diversity remained significantly lower than in transplant donor controls. Unsorted PBMC were profiled instead of sorted CD4+ and CD8+ T cells because pre-ART samples had limited cell numbers.

Material: unsorted PBMCs, obtained 3.4 years after starting antiretroviral therapy. The sequence was collected from a man aged 40-49 years with HIV.

For the CDR3, the sequence is CASSLEARLAGRSEQFF. The DNA reads TGTGCCAGCAGCCTAGAAGCCAGACTAGCGGGTCGAAGTGAGCAGTTCTTC. The rearrangement combines TRBV7-3 with TRBJ2-1; 10 bases in the junction line up with TRBD2. Looking up the germline V gene yields CDR1 SGHTA and CDR2 FQGTGA. The CDR3, from cysteine to phenylalanine, totals 17 residues. The sequence is cut down to CDR3 DNA, 51 bases in frame from base 1. V is pruned by 5 bases and J by 9 bases, leaving 16 bases of the junction without a gene match.